The clone carrying this TCR beta chain came up a few times. One end of the junction fails to match germline, which may point to a read error. These data originate in a study of T cells in Graves' hyperthyroidism and ophthalmopathy. Looked up from germline, CDR1 is SGHRS and CDR2 is YFSETQ. There are 17 residues in the CDR3. Amplified TCR beta CDR3 regions came from RNA transcripts. During a first-round RT-PCR of the TCR CDR3, the HTBI primer set was used. A single record per CDR3 protein comes from TCRdb applying MiXCR to the multiplex PCR reads. The table records hundreds of thousands of distinct CDR3 sequences, around 15% of them present only once.

V and J are TRBV5-1 and TRBJ2-7; 11 bases fit TRBD2. The receptor was derived from a woman between 18 and 29 years old with Graves' hyperthyroidism. Input material: blood. This chain's CDR3 is CASSLPRLAGGPYERYF. As DNA, the CDR3 is TGCGCCAGCAGCTTGCCGCGTCTAGCGGGAGGTCCCTACGAGCGGTACTTC.